A few counts support the clone carrying this T cell receptor (beta chain). These data come from a study of T cell repertoires in cytomegalovirus infection. Study in general: Based on public TCR beta signatures, there were indications of CMV infection and of a matching HLA type.

TCRdb reanalysed the reads using MiXCR and keeps one entry per CDR3 protein. The table has 510,000 or so distinct CDR3 sequences, about a quarter seen once. The CDR3 extends over 15 amino acids. Trimming took off 5 bases at V and 3 bases at J, with 16 bases between the two ends. Germline assignment: CDR1 ENHRY and CDR2 SYGVKD. What was sequenced was PBMCs. The sequence was collected from a human donor in good health (CMV status not recorded). Some clones in this sample may be carry-over from other donors' samples. The rearrangement joins TRBV10-3 to TRBJ1-1, with a weak D call TRBD1 (5 bases). CDR3 protein: CAISLGGGRDTEAFF. The CDR3 DNA sequence: TGTGCCATCAGTCTGGGGGGGGGAAGAGACACTGAAGCTTTCTTT.